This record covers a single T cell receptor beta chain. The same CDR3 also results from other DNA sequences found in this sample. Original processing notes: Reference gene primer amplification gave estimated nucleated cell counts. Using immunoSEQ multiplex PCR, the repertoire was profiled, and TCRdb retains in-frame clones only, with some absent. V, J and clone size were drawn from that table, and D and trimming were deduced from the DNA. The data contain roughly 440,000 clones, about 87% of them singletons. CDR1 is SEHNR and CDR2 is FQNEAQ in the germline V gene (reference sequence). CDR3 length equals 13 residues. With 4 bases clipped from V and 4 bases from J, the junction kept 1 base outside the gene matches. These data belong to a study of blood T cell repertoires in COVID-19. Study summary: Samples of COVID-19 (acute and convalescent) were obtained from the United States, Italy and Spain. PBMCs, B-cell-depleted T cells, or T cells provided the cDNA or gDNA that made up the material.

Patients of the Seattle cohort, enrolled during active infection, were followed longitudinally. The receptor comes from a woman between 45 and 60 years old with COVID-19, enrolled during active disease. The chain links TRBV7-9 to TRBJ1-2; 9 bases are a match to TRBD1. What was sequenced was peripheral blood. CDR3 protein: CASSSGQGYGYTF. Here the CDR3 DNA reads TGTGCCAGCAGCTCGGGACAGGGCTATGGCTACACCTTC.